The clone carrying this TCR beta chain has at least ten counts. A second about 7 to 11 cycle PCR used barcoded and J-beta primers. Each CDR3 protein is one row after TCRdb ran MiXCR on the 5' RACE reads. The profile shows around 700,000 distinct CDR3 sequences, 25% of them singletons. This CDR3 comprises 16 residues. Trimming cost V 3 bases and J 5 bases; bases outside gene matches: 7. Germline CDR1 and CDR2: SGHAT and FQNNGV. The sample is drawn from a study of blood T cells in healthy people across ages. These data also formed part of another study, on T cells of mothers and their children.

V gene TRBV11-2 combines with J gene TRBJ2-1, with 10 bases aligning to TRBD2. The sequenced sample was blood. The clonotype was recovered from a boy aged 5-17 years in good health. CDR3 region: CASSFLAGASHNEQFF. The CDR3 DNA reads as TGTGCCAGCAGCTTTCTAGCGGGAGCCTCACACAATGAGCAGTTCTTC. Full variable domain (missing parts from reference TRBV11-2 and TRBJ2-1): EAGVAQSPRYKIIEKRQSVAFWCNPISGHATLYWYQQILGQGPKLLIQFQNNGVVDDSQLPKDRFSAERLKGVDSTLKIQPAKLEDSAVYLCASSFLAGASHNEQFFGPGTRLTVL.